This T cell receptor beta chain was found in a study of early T cells in non-severe SARS-CoV-2 infection. Study details: Bulk RNA from unsorted whole blood was sequenced; chains were unpaired.

The CDR3 is 15 amino acids. CDR1 MGHDK and CDR2 SYGVNS come from the germline V gene. The trim removed 3 bases at V and 4 bases at J, leaving 7 bases unmatched. Individual cDNA molecules each received unique molecular identifiers attached to them. TCRdb used MiXCR to reprocess the 5' RACE reads, holding one entry per CDR3 protein. The table shows about 97,000 distinct CDR3 sequences, with approximately 14% occurring only once. This clonotype was seen a few times. Its antigen is undetermined. General study findings and limits: VDJdb-based annotation leaned toward anti-spike CD8 responses and missed private and CD4 specificities.

This rearrangement joins TRBV25-1 to TRBJ1-2; 8 nucleotides align to TRBD1. The sequenced sample was whole blood. This TCR derives from an adult who was a healthcare worker with PCR-confirmed SARS-CoV-2 infection or an uninfected control (not recorded which). In DNA, the CDR3 is TGTGCCAGCAGTGACCTTCCCGGGACAGGCTATGGCTACACCTTC. Translating it yields CASSDLPGTGYGYTF.